This T cell receptor (beta chain) originates from a study of CD8+CD57+ T cells in acquired aplastic anemia. Whoever was chosen for sequencing had shown CD8+CD57+ cell expansion by flow cytometry. The J segment lost 5 bases and the V segment lost 2 bases, leaving 7 bases of the junction unmatched. Germline CDR1 SGHRS, CDR2 YFSETQ. There are 14 residues in the CDR3. TCR beta VDJ and CDR3 profiles were obtained from a genomic DNA template. MiXCR, run by TCRdb on the reads, gives a single entry per CDR3 protein. The sample lists about 120,000 distinct CDR3 sequences, 45% to 60% occurring once. Study-level findings and limits: For CD8+ Simpson's diversity, patients and controls showed no significant difference.

Regarding this clonotype: Its antigen is as yet unknown.

This chain uses TRBV5-1 with TRBJ2-7; 7 bases agree with TRBD1. Sequencing was done on a sample of sorted CD4+, CD8+, or CD8+CD57+ T cells (not recorded which) from PBMCs. The sequence derives from a human donor with aplastic anemia. This chain's CDR3 is CASSLEGALDEQYF. Here the CDR3 DNA reads TGCGCCAGCAGCTTAGAGGGGGCGTTGGACGAGCAGTACTTC.